The T cell receptor (beta chain) described here comes from a study of blood T cells in healthy people across ages. General observations from the study: Because sorting was not performed, PBMCs prevented conclusive naive versus antigen-experienced comparison.

This CDR3 has 17 residues. The germline V gene has CDR1 DFQATT and CDR2 SNEGSKA (reference sequence). V lost 5 bases to trimming and J lost 2 bases, with 23 bases between them. A second PCR, run for about 6 to 12 cycles, used a sample-barcoded 5' primer plus a J-beta primer mix. Using its own MiXCR run on the 5' RACE reads, TCRdb lists one record per CDR3 protein. This table has 800,000 to 1,000,000 distinct CDR3 sequences, 40% to 60% appearing once. This clonotype was seen a handful of times. As yet, its antigen is unknown. Input material: blood. The gene calls are TRBV20-1 and TRBJ2-3; D uncertain. The clonotype was recovered from a man aged 30 to 45 in good health. CDR3: CSAGPGRARPNTDTQYF. CDR3 sequence (DNA): TGCAGTGCTGGCCCTGGCCGGGCCAGGCCAAACACAGATACGCAGTATTTT.